The 27 T cell receptor beta chains presented below share a single source sample, sequenced in a study of blood T cells in healthy people across ages (dated by TCRdb to the mid-2010s). Library prep was done by 5' RACE. These reads were obtained on an Illumina HiSeq 2500. The second PCR ran for roughly 7 to 11 cycles and used a J-beta primer mix along with a sample-barcoded 5' primer. TCRdb applied fastp at Q25 and MiXCR to the public reads, then kept only in-frame beta chains. For every CDR3 protein sequence, its rows merge into one entry that carries the most common genes and DNA. The sample table contains 1.5 million or so distinct CDR3 sequences; only one count was recorded for 40% to 50% of them. Clones ranked in the top ten supply 7.9% of the sample. Specimen: blood. Receptors originate from a woman between 18 and 29 years old in good health.

This clonotype has only one observation. The chain is built from TRBV6-6 and TRBJ2-1, with TRBD2 matching 8 bases. V gave up 7 bases and J gave up 5 bases; unmatched junction bases: 10. Per germline, CDR1 MNHNY and CDR2 SVGAGI (reference sequence). CDR3 size: 15 residues. CDR3 region: CASTPSGRGDNEQFF. CDR3 nucleotide sequence: TGTGCCAGCACTCCAAGCGGGAGAGGGGACAATGAGCAGTTCTTC.

The rearrangement joins TRBV9 to TRBJ2-3, with D hard to call. V dropped 0 bases and J dropped 5 bases, with 10 bases sitting between them. CDR1 is SGDLS, CDR2 YYNGEE, per germline. This CDR3 region has 14 residues. CDR3 DNA: TGTGCCAGCAGCGTAGCTACTTGGGGAGATACGCAGTATTTT. Its translation: CASSVATWGDTQYF.

This chain joins TRBV10-3 and TRBJ2-2; D possibly corresponds to TRBD1 (6 bases). The CDR3 covers 16 residues. Between the trimmed V and J ends, which lost 7 bases and 0 bases, there was a span of 15 bases. Germline CDR1 ENHRY, CDR2 SYGVKD. Here the CDR3 DNA reads TGTGCCATCAACCTCGACAGGAGAACGAACACCGGGGAGCTGTTTTTT. This codes for CAINLDRRTNTGELFF.

This clonotype came up a few times. The rearrangement links TRBV10-1 to TRBJ2-3; D not resolved. CDR3 length: 15 amino acids. Germline CDR1 reads WNHNN; CDR2 reads SYGVQD (reference sequence). The V gene lost 3 bases and the J gene lost 1 base, with 11 bases spanning the gap. The CDR3 loop is CASSDPARGTDTQYF. The CDR3 bases are TGCGCCAGCAGTGATCCAGCACGGGGCACAGATACGCAGTATTTT.

The chain has TRBV20-1 and TRBJ2-7; TRBD2 matches 12 bases. Trimming at V came to 5 bases and at J to 7 bases, leaving 9 bases not matched to a gene. Germline V gene data show CDR1 as DFQATT and CDR2 as SNEGSKA (reference sequence). CDR3 length: 14 residues. CDR3 nucleotide sequence: TGCAGTGCTGCTAGCGGGAGGGCCTTGAATGAGCAGTACTTC. Its protein product is CSAASGRALNEQYF.

The table lists this clonotype with a few counts. V usage is TRBV7-2 and J usage is TRBJ1-5, with TRBD1 matching 11 bases. Unmatched junction bases numbered 11, after V lost 5 bases and J lost 8 bases. This CDR3 spans 16 amino acids. CDR1 is SGHTA and CDR2 is FQGNSA in the germline V gene. CDR3 amino acids: CASSTRTGGAMKPQHF. CDR3 in DNA: TGTGCCAGCAGCACCAGGACAGGGGGCGCCATGAAGCCCCAGCATTTT.

The chain joins TRBV7-9 to TRBJ2-1; D is ambiguous. The CDR3 totals 15 residues. V gave up 0 bases and J gave up 0 bases, with 6 bases separating them. Germline values: CDR1 SEHNR, CDR2 FQNEAQ (reference sequence). The CDR3 reads CASSLADLSYNEQFF. The CDR3 nucleotides read TGTGCCAGCAGCTTAGCGGACCTCTCCTACAATGAGCAGTTCTTC.

The chain joins TRBV3-1 to TRBJ1-2; D is undetermined. V lost 1 base and J 5 bases, leaving 17 bases between the germline ends. Germline CDR1 is LGHDT and CDR2 is YNNKEL (reference sequence). The CDR3 extends over 16 amino acids. CDR3 DNA: TGTGCCAGCAGCCAAGGACCTCTGCTCGCCAATTATGGCTACACCTTC. Protein product: CASSQGPLLANYGYTF.

This clonotype was counted between two and nine times. The rearrangement joins TRBV5-1 to TRBJ2-3; weak D call: TRBD1 (5 bases). V lost 4 bases and J 0 bases, leaving 12 bases between the germline ends. Per the germline V gene, CDR1 is SGHRS and CDR2 is YFSETQ. This CDR3 is built from 15 residues. The chain's CDR3 is CASSLQGWSTDTQYF. As DNA, the CDR3 is TGCGCCAGCAGCCTCCAGGGTTGGAGCACAGATACGCAGTATTTT.

V and J are TRBV24-1 and TRBJ1-1; D is perhaps TRBD1 (5 bases). CDR3 size: 13 residues. V shed 1 base and J shed 4 bases, with 6 bases lying between them. The V gene's germline CDR1 is KGHDR and CDR2 SFDVKD. The CDR3 sequence: CATSDFTGTEAFF. The CDR3 bases are TGTGCCACCAGTGATTTCACAGGCACTGAAGCTTTCTTT.

This chain connects TRBV3-1 to TRBJ2-2; no clear D gene. Trimming removed 4 bases from V and 6 bases from J, with 9 bases in between. The CDR3 is made up of 13 amino acids. Germline V gene data show CDR1 as LGHDT and CDR2 as YNNKEL (reference sequence). The chain's CDR3 is CASSPLISGELFF. The CDR3 nucleotides are TGTGCCAGCAGCCCCCTGATATCCGGGGAGCTGTTTTTT.

The chain joins TRBV11-2 to TRBJ2-3, with 7 positions matching TRBD2. In germline, CDR1 is SGHAT, CDR2 FQNNGV. J lost 0 bases, V lost 3 bases, and 3 bases had no gene match. The CDR3 sequence is 15 residues long. The CDR3: CASSFGLGSTDTQYF. The CDR3 DNA is TGTGCCAGCAGCTTCGGACTAGGGAGCACAGATACGCAGTATTTT.

The chain links TRBV29-1 to TRBJ2-7; 13 bases agree with TRBD2. The germline V gene has CDR1 SQVTM and CDR2 ANQGSEA. J lost 6 bases, V lost 7 bases, and 9 bases had no gene match. The CDR3 sequence is 14 residues long. The CDR3 nucleotides read TGCAGCGCGGCTCATGGACTAGCGGGAGTCGAGCAGTACTTC. Translated: CSAAHGLAGVEQYF.

The sample holds a few counts of this clonotype. CDR3 sequence (DNA): TGTGCCAGCAGTGCCACAGGGGCGCAGGACTATGGCTACACCTTC. Its translation is CASSATGAQDYGYTF. The chain employs TRBV9 and TRBJ1-2, with 7 bases aligning to TRBD1. V dropped 5 bases and J dropped 3; count of bases not matched to a gene: 10. The CDR3 covers 15 residues. Per the germline V gene, CDR1 is SGDLS and CDR2 is YYNGEE.

This sequence joins TRBV2 and TRBJ2-4, with D perhaps matching TRBD1 (5 bases). V lost 8 bases and J 4 bases, leaving 15 bases between the germline ends. Germline assignment: CDR1 SNHLY and CDR2 FYNNEI. The CDR3 loop spans 14 amino acids. The CDR3 reads CASGRQGMKNIQYF. CDR3 coding DNA: TGTGCCAGCGGAAGGCAGGGTATGAAAAACATTCAGTACTTC.

This clonotype was detected only a few times. The chain employs TRBV7-2 and TRBJ2-5, with 16 bases lining up with TRBD2. Germline-derived CDR1 and CDR2 are SGHTA and FQGNSA. The V and J ends lost 3 bases and 3 bases, in that order; junction bases with no gene match: 1. The CDR3 covers 16 residues. This CDR3 reads CASSFGTSGREETQYF. The CDR3 nucleotides read TGTGCCAGCAGCTTTGGGACTAGCGGGAGGGAAGAGACCCAGTACTTC.

This chain uses TRBV27 with TRBJ1-6, with a tentative D call TRBD1 (6 bases). Trimming took 5 bases from V and 0 from J, leaving 11 bases between them. Germline assignment: CDR1 MNHEY and CDR2 SMNVEV (reference sequence). This CDR3 spans 16 amino acids. The CDR3 sequence: CASSRGQSSYNSPLHF. In nucleotides, the CDR3 is TGTGCCAGCAGTCGAGGACAGAGCTCCTATAATTCACCCCTCCACTTT.

J is TRBJ2-7 and V is TRBV29-1; TRBD1 matches 10 bases. Germline V gene sequence: CDR1 SQVTM, CDR2 ANQGSEA. V lost 7 bases to trimming and J lost 7 bases; unmatched junction nucleotides: 7. The CDR3 is made up of 12 amino acids. CDR3 nucleotide sequence: TGCAGCGCCGGGACAGGGGACAATGAGCAGTACTTC. Its protein is CSAGTGDNEQYF.

The chain carries TRBV5-3 and TRBJ1-2; a weak D match, TRBD1 (6 bases). TRBV5-3 carries the ORF label, with uncertain function. This CDR3 region has 13 residues. The ends were cut back, 8 bases at V and 3 bases at J, with 14 bases in the middle. As DNA, the CDR3 is TGTGCCAGCGGACAGAGTATCGACTATGGCTACACCTTC. Protein: CASGQSIDYGYTF.

The rearrangement joins TRBV25-1 to TRBJ2-3; D assignment may be TRBD1 or TRBD2 (6 bases each). Deletions cut 1 base from V and 7 bases from J, with 18 bases between. The CDR3 is 16 amino acids. CDR1 MGHDK and CDR2 SYGVNS come from the germline V gene. CDR3 protein: CASSESGAGKDNTQYF. CDR3 coding DNA: TGTGCCAGCAGTGAATCAGGGGCGGGGAAGGATAATACGCAGTATTTT.

The rearrangement joins TRBV27 to TRBJ2-3; D is unresolved. CDR1 is MNHEY, CDR2 SMNVEV, per germline (reference sequence). This CDR3 is built from 14 residues. Deletions cut 6 bases from V and 5 bases from J, with 15 bases between. This chain's CDR3 is CASSTNLDGDTQYF. Here the CDR3 DNA reads TGTGCCAGCAGCACTAACCTTGACGGAGATACGCAGTATTTT.

This clonotype was detected a few times. V usage is TRBV24-1 and J usage is TRBJ2-1; 7 bases match TRBD2. CDR3 size: 16 residues. The germline CDR1 and CDR2 sequences are KGHDR and SFDVKD. Losses at the gene ends were 2 bases for V and 6 bases for J; bases not matched to a gene: 9. In nucleotides, the CDR3 is TGTGCCACCAGTGATTCGCCGGGCGGGAGTGTCAATGAGCAGTTCTTC. This encodes CATSDSPGGSVNEQFF.

As regards this clonotype: Since a much larger clone is just one base distant, this may be a read error. The rearrangement links TRBV7-2 to TRBJ2-5; D uncertain. Germline loops: CDR1 SGHTA, CDR2 FQGNSA. This CDR3 spans 15 amino acids. As DNA, the CDR3 is TGTGCCAACAGCTTATCGGCCTACCTTAGGAATGAGCAGTACTTC. Translation: CANSLSAYLRNEQYF.

This rearrangement joins TRBV2 to TRBJ2-1, with 10 bases that match TRBD2. Germline V gives CDR1 SNHLY, CDR2 FYNNEI. The CDR3 is 16 amino acids. Germline trimming cut 7 bases from V and 0 bases from J; bases unmatched to any gene: 6. CDR3 bases: TGTGCCAGCACCCCCTTAGCGGGGGGCTCCTACAATGAGCAGTTCTTC. It yields the protein CASTPLAGGSYNEQFF.

This clonotype has only a few counts. The chain links TRBV30 to TRBJ2-6; D is uncertain. With 2 bases removed from V and 0 bases from J, the gap between germline ends came to 5 bases. Germline CDR1 and CDR2: GTSNPN and SVGIG (reference sequence). CDR3 size: 14 residues. CDR3 residues: CAWSLDSGANVLTF. The DNA of the CDR3 is TGTGCCTGGAGTTTAGACTCTGGGGCCAACGTCCTGACTTTC.

The chain links TRBV10-3 to TRBJ1-1; maybe TRBD1 (5 bases). Germline V gene lookup returns CDR1 ENHRY and CDR2 SYGVKD. The V end was cut by 7 bases, the J end by 3 bases, with 15 bases between. The length of the CDR3 is 14 residues. The CDR3 loop is CAITGGGGDTEAFF. The CDR3 DNA follows: TGTGCCATCACTGGGGGGGGGGGGGACACTGAAGCTTTCTTT.

V gene TRBV9 combines with J gene TRBJ2-4; weak D call: TRBD1 (5 bases). The last part of the DNA fits TRBJ2-7 better; the J call may be wrong. The germline V gene has CDR1 SGDLS and CDR2 YYNGEE. CDR3 length equals 14 residues. CDR3 amino acids: CASSQGATDYEQYF. Written as DNA, the CDR3 is TGTGCCAGCAGCCAGGGTGCTACCGACTACGAGCAGTACTTC.